Following are 19 T cell receptor beta chains from one sample sequenced in a study of blood T cell repertoires in COVID-19. The repertoire was sequenced with immunoSEQ multiplex PCR; TCRdb's copy has only in-frame clones and lacks some. The sample records tens of thousands of clones, about 88% being singletons. The material sequenced was peripheral blood. Every receptor here comes from a man aged 60 to 69 with active COVID-19.

The CDR3 nucleotides read TGTGCCAGTAGTCGACAAACAGGGGGCAATCAGCCCCAGCATTTT. Encoded protein: CASSRQTGGNQPQHF. The chain uses TRBV19 and TRBJ1-5; 7 nucleotides agree with TRBD1. Unmatched junction bases numbered 6, after V lost 5 bases and J lost 2 bases. The CDR3 totals 15 residues. In germline, CDR1 is LNHDA, CDR2 SQIVND (reference sequence).

The chain carries TRBV28 and TRBJ2-2; 11 bases match TRBD2. The V segment lost 9 bases and the J segment 4 bases; nucleotides outside the gene matches: 13. The CDR3 is 17 amino acids. Germline V gives CDR1 MDHEN, CDR2 SYDVKM. This CDR3 is CASATRSSGRPTGELFF. The CDR3 nucleotides read TGTGCCAGTGCAACTCGATCTAGCGGGAGGCCCACCGGGGAGCTGTTTTTT.

This clone was recorded only once. The chain employs TRBV5-1 and TRBJ2-1, with 9 bases matching TRBD2. Germline CDR1 is SGHRS and CDR2 is YFSETQ. The CDR3 contains 18 residues. After removal of 0 bases from V and 5 bases from J, the junction contained 12 bases not matched to a gene. Here the CDR3 reads CASSLASLAGKGDNEQFF. In nucleotides, the CDR3 is TGCGCCAGCAGCTTGGCTTCTCTAGCGGGAAAGGGCGACAATGAGCAGTTCTTC.

J is TRBJ1-1 and V is TRBV10-3; D is possibly TRBD1 (6 bases). This CDR3 has 15 residues. V dropped 0 bases and J dropped 0 bases, with 8 bases sitting between them. Germline V gene sequence: CDR1 ENHRY, CDR2 SYGVKD. CDR3 in amino acids: CAISESGAMNTEAFF. DNA for the CDR3: TGTGCCATCAGTGAGTCGGGGGCTATGAACACTGAAGCTTTCTTT.

The CDR3 spells CASRRTGGQREQYF. CDR3 sequence (DNA): TGCGCCAGCAGAAGGACGGGAGGGCAGCGGGAGCAGTACTTC. The chain joins TRBV5-1 to TRBJ2-7; 8 bases line up with TRBD2. CDR1 is SGHRS, CDR2 YFSETQ, per germline. The CDR3 extends over 14 amino acids. V shed 5 bases, J shed 7 bases, and the junction held 11 bases outside the gene matches.

On this clone itself: This sample includes further DNA sequences coding for the same CDR3. The chain has TRBV10-3 and TRBJ1-2, with TRBD1 identical over 7 bases. This CDR3 spans 14 amino acids. V was clipped by 3 bases and J by 6 bases; unmatched bases: 7. CDR1 is ENHRY and CDR2 is SYGVKD in the germline V gene. Here the CDR3 reads CAISDSGQVNGYTF. CDR3 nucleotides: TGTGCCATCAGTGATTCCGGACAGGTCAATGGCTACACCTTC.

The V and J genes are TRBV29-1 and TRBJ1-1, with 9 positions matching TRBD1. Germline V gene data show CDR1 as SQVTM and CDR2 as ANQGSEA. J lost 12 bases, V lost 4 bases, and 12 bases had no gene match. The CDR3 is 13 residues long. CDR3 coding DNA: TGCAGCGTTGGACGACAGGGGGAGGGAAAAACTTTCTTT. Protein sequence: CSVGRQGEGKTFF. Full variable domain (remainder filled in from reference TRBV29-1 and TRBJ1-1): SAVISQKPSRDICQRGTSLTIQCQVDSQVTMMFWYRQQPGQSLTLIATANQGSEATYESGFVIDKFPISRPNLTFSTLTVSNMSPEDSSIYLCSVGRQGEGKTFFGQGTRLTVV.

This chain links TRBV10-2 with TRBJ2-3; 13 bases match TRBD2. The CDR3 has 16 residues. V lost 6 bases to trimming and J lost 4 bases; unmatched junction nucleotides: 7. The germline gives CDR1 WSHSY, CDR2 SAAADI. The CDR3 loop reads CASRRLAGGRADTQYF. The CDR3 DNA follows: TGCGCCAGCAGGAGACTAGCGGGAGGTAGGGCAGATACGCAGTATTTT.

The CDR3 coding sequence is TGCGCCAGCACCCCGACAGGCGGAACCGGGGAGCTGTTTTTT. Amino acid sequence: CASTPTGGTGELFF. This chain joins TRBV5-1 and TRBJ2-2, with TRBD1 as a possible D gene (6 bases). CDR3 length: 14 residues. Trimming took 6 bases from V and 5 from J, leaving 14 bases between them. CDR1 is SGHRS, CDR2 YFSETQ, per germline.

This rearrangement joins TRBV2 to TRBJ2-5; D ambiguous. The CDR3 extends over 15 amino acids. CDR1 is SNHLY, CDR2 FYNNEI, per germline. Trimming removed 2 bases from V and 5 bases from J, with 15 bases in between. The DNA for the CDR3 is TGTGCCAGCAGTGAATTCCATGCAGTCCTCGAGACCCAGTACTTC. Translated, it gives CASSEFHAVLETQYF.

The rearrangement joins TRBV29-1 to TRBJ2-2; D is perhaps TRBD1 (6 bases). This CDR3 contains 14 residues. Per the germline V gene, CDR1 is SQVTM and CDR2 is ANQGSEA. Deletions cut 0 bases from V and 6 bases from J, with 11 bases between. CDR3 protein: CSVEDAGDAGELFF. The CDR3 coding sequence is TGCAGCGTTGAAGATGCAGGGGACGCCGGGGAGCTGTTTTTT.

The chain uses TRBV19 and TRBJ1-1; tentatively, D is TRBD1 (6 bases). The CDR3 has 13 residues. Trimming left V 7 bases short and J 6 bases short, with 15 bases between. The germline V gene has CDR1 LNHDA and CDR2 SQIVND (reference sequence). CDR3 loop: CASTKDRTPEAFF. For the CDR3, the DNA is TGTGCCAGTACTAAGGACAGAACTCCTGAAGCTTTCTTT. The whole variable domain, remainder taken from reference TRBV19 and TRBJ1-1, is DGGITQSPKYLFRKEGQNVTLSCEQNLNHDAMYWYRQDPGQGLRLIYYSQIVNDFQKGDIAEGYSVSREKKESFPLTVTSAQKNPTAFYLCASTKDRTPEAFFGQGTRLTVV.

CDR3 DNA sequence: TGTGCCAGCAGCGTAGGGACAGGGGGCGCGTACGAGCAGTACTTC. Translated, it gives CASSVGTGGAYEQYF. The chain uses TRBV9 and TRBJ2-7; 11 positions match TRBD1. This CDR3 contains 15 residues. V lost 0 bases and J lost 4; bases outside the gene matches: 3. Germline assignment: CDR1 SGDLS and CDR2 YYNGEE.

V gene TRBV5-4 combines with J gene TRBJ2-7; D gene unclear. This CDR3 spans 13 amino acids. With 2 bases removed from V and 0 bases from J, the gap between germline ends came to 6 bases. The V gene's germline CDR1 is SGHNT and CDR2 YYREEE (reference sequence). CDR3 amino acids: CASSFGASYEQYF. CDR3 bases: TGTGCCAGCAGCTTTGGAGCCTCCTACGAGCAGTACTTC.

This rearrangement joins TRBV3-1 (or the pseudogene TRBV3-2) to TRBJ2-7; D not resolved. Trimming removed 4 bases from V and 0 bases from J, with 13 bases in between. This CDR3 spans 15 amino acids. Per germline, CDR1 LGHDT and CDR2 YNNKEL (reference sequence). CDR3 loop: CASSRVLRSSYEQYF. In nucleotides, the CDR3 is TGTGCCAGCAGCCGCGTACTAAGGAGCTCCTACGAGCAGTACTTC.

The chain carries TRBV6-1 and TRBJ2-7; D is possibly TRBD1 (6 bases). This CDR3 has 12 residues. Trimming cost V 3 bases and J 4 bases, with 7 bases left between them. CDR1 is MNHNS, CDR2 SASEGT, per germline. This chain's CDR3 is CASSDRGYEQYF. As DNA, the CDR3 is TGTGCCAGCAGTGACAGGGGTTACGAGCAGTACTTC.

V and J are TRBV11-3 and TRBJ2-5; 7 bases are shared with TRBD1. The CDR3 consists of 15 residues. Germline lookup yields CDR1 SGHNT and CDR2 YENEEA. V dropped 0 bases and J dropped 4; count of bases not matched to a gene: 5. CDR3 region: CASSLDLGQRETQYF. In DNA form, the CDR3 reads TGTGCCAGCAGCTTAGACTTGGGACAGAGAGAGACCCAGTACTTC. Combining the CDR3 with reference TRBV11-3 and TRBJ2-5 gives the whole variable domain EAGVVQSPRYKIIEKKQPVAFWCNPISGHNTLYWYLQNLGQGPELLIRYENEEAVDDSQLPKDRFSAERLKGVDSTLKIQPAELGDSAVYLCASSLDLGQRETQYFGPGTRLLVL.

The J gene is TRBJ2-2, the V gene TRBV7-9, with a tentative D call TRBD1 (6 bases). The CDR3 is 14 amino acids. CDR1 and CDR2 (germline): SEHNR, FQNEAQ (reference sequence). V dropped 7 bases and J dropped 5 bases, with 14 bases sitting between them. The CDR3 DNA reads as TGTGCCAGCACCGGGACACCGGGGACCGGGGAGCTGTTTTTT. Protein product: CASTGTPGTGELFF.

The chain carries TRBV5-5 and TRBJ1-3, with 8 bases matching TRBD1. Looked up from germline, CDR1 is SGHKS and CDR2 is YYEKEE (reference sequence). Germline trimming cut 3 bases from V and 0 bases from J; bases unmatched to any gene: 5. The CDR3 loop spans 16 amino acids. CDR3 nucleotide sequence: TGTGCCAGCAGCTGGGGGGGACAGGCCTCTGGAAACACCATATATTTT. This gives the protein CASSWGGQASGNTIYF.